This T cell receptor (beta chain) emerged from a study of control samples from healthy donors and cancer patients. This table comes from immunoSEQ multiplex PCR, and its TCRdb copy is limited to in-frame clones, with some not included. Its table records about 190,000 clones. Per the germline V gene, CDR1 is LGHNA and CDR2 is YSLEER. V was clipped by 2 bases and J by 2 bases, with 6 bases between them. This CDR3 contains 13 residues. Sequencing was carried out using blood. This receptor was taken from a woman in her twenties or thirties in good health. This chain joins TRBV4-3 and TRBJ1-2; D unclear. The CDR3 spells CASSQIANYGYTF. The CDR3 DNA follows: TGCGCCAGCAGCCAAATCGCAAACTATGGCTACACCTTC.